This TCR beta chain is from a study of early T cells in non-severe SARS-CoV-2 infection. Study-level information: Unpaired chains resulted from sequencing bulk RNA of unsorted whole blood. Broader study findings: Clonotype matching in VDJdb favored anti-spike CD8 responses and did not capture private and CD4 specificities.

Germline CDR1 reads LNHDA; CDR2 reads SQIVND (reference sequence). The CDR3 is 15 amino acids. Trimming left V 8 bases short and J 4 bases short, with 18 bases between. This clonotype came up a few times. Its antigen is unknown. In the library, individual cDNA molecules carried attached unique molecular identifiers. TCRdb called the 5' RACE reads again in MiXCR, with one record for every CDR3 protein. The sample lists 68,000 or so distinct CDR3 sequences, 9.5% to 15% occurring once. The sequenced material came from whole blood. This chain connects TRBV19 to TRBJ2-1, with a possible D match to TRBD2 (7 bases). This clonotype was obtained from an adult who was a healthcare worker with PCR-confirmed SARS-CoV-2 infection or an uninfected control (not recorded which). CDR3 bases: TGTGCCAGTGGGGAGGGGGGACTCCTGTACAATGAGCAGTTCTTC. Its protein is CASGEGGLLYNEQFF.